This T cell receptor beta chain was observed in a study of human T cells and chemical hapten exposure. Time point described: pre-sensitization, week 0. The treatment denotes: therapeutic diphenylcyclopropenone sensitization with weekly scalp DPC. A single record per CDR3 protein comes from TCRdb applying MiXCR to the RACE reads. The table lists around 300,000 distinct CDR3 sequences, around 5.5% of them singletons. Germline V gene sequence: CDR1 MNHEY, CDR2 SMNVEV (reference sequence). Trimming cost V 5 bases and J 4 bases, with 11 bases left between them. The CDR3 has 13 residues. The clonotype comes from a woman between 18 and 30 years old with alopecia areata. Some clones in this sample may be carry-over from other donors' samples. The chain carries TRBV27 and TRBJ1-1; perhaps TRBD1 as D (6 bases). This sample comprised whole blood, obtained in connection with sensitization to the hapten diphenylcyclopropenone (DPC). The CDR3 sequence: CASSITGSTEAFF. The CDR3 DNA reads TGTGCCAGCAGTATTACAGGGTCCACTGAAGCTTTCTTT.